This passage covers 20 T cell receptor beta chains from one sample sequenced in a study of cytomegalovirus exposure and HLA in healthy donors. Vbeta (60) and Jbeta (13) primers were used in the PCR. Produced via immunoSEQ multiplex PCR; TCRdb's table is partial and in-frame only. The sample consists of approximately 110,000 clones, 70% to 85% of them appearing once. What was sequenced was PBMCs. The receptors derive from a human donor in good health.

This chain links TRBV6-1 with TRBJ1-5, with 11 bases that match TRBD1. Trimming took 5 bases from V and 4 from J; bases not matched to a gene: 4. Germline CDR1 and CDR2: MNHNS and SASEGT. The length of the CDR3 is 15 residues. Written as DNA, the CDR3 is TGTGCCAGCAGTCCCGGGACAGGGGGTAATCAGCCCCAGCATTTT. Its translation: CASSPGTGGNQPQHF.

This clone was seen only a few times. The chain is built from TRBV5-6 and TRBJ1-5; D is uncertain. Per the germline V gene, CDR1 is SGHDT and CDR2 is YYEEEE. Trimming cost V 2 bases and J 6 bases, with 6 bases left between them. This CDR3 has 12 residues. As DNA, the CDR3 is TGTGCCAGCAGCTTAGGGAGTCAGCCCCAGCATTTT. Translation gives CASSLGSQPQHF. Full variable domain (missing parts from reference TRBV5-6 and TRBJ1-5): DAGVTQSPTHLIKTRGQQVTLRCSPKSGHDTVSWYQQALGQGPQFIFQYYEEEERQRGNFPDRFSGHQFPNYSSELNVNALLLGDSALYLCASSLGSQPQHFGDGTRLSIL.

This clone was recorded only once. J is TRBJ1-1 and V is TRBV14, with 10 bases matching TRBD1. There are 17 residues in the CDR3. Germline V gene sequence: CDR1 SGHDN, CDR2 FVKESK. The ends lost 2 bases at V and 1 base at J; junction bases unmatched: 7. CDR3 residues: CASSQPPGQGSNTEAFF. In DNA, the CDR3 is TGTGCCAGCAGCCAACCTCCGGGACAGGGGTCGAACACTGAAGCTTTCTTT.

Only one count was recorded for this clone. The gene calls are TRBV4-2 and TRBJ1-1, with D possibly being TRBD1 (6 bases). CDR1 LGHNA and CDR2 YNFKEQ come from the germline V gene. CDR3 length: 16 amino acids. V lost 0 bases, J lost 7 bases, and 18 bases lay in between. CDR3 loop: CASSQDHTAGAVEAFF. Written as DNA, the CDR3 is TGTGCCAGCAGCCAAGATCATACCGCAGGGGCGGTTGAAGCTTTCTTT.

The J gene is TRBJ2-7, the V gene TRBV7-2, with D possibly being TRBD2 (6 bases). Germline-derived CDR1 and CDR2 are SGHTA and FQGNSA. Between the trimmed V and J ends, which lost 1 base and 0 bases, there was a span of 13 bases. This CDR3 is 16 amino acids long. CDR3 coding DNA: TGTGCCAGCAGCTTAGGTTGGGGGGTCCTCTCCTACGAGCAGTACTTC. This encodes CASSLGWGVLSYEQYF.

V is TRBV6-5 and J is TRBJ1-1, with TRBD1 identical over 7 bases. Germline loops: CDR1 MNHEY, CDR2 SVGAGI. The junction had 7 bases not matched to a gene; V was cut back by 7 bases and J by 2 bases. The CDR3 sequence is 14 residues long. This CDR3 is CASKGTVSNTEAFF. The DNA for the CDR3 is TGTGCCAGCAAAGGGACAGTAAGTAACACTGAAGCTTTCTTT.

The genes are TRBV6-1 and TRBJ2-7; possibly TRBD1 for D (6 bases). Germline loops: CDR1 MNHNS, CDR2 SASEGT. CDR3 length: 12 residues. V was shortened by 6 bases and J by 0 bases, with 6 bases between the two germline ends. CDR3 DNA: TGTGCCAGCAGACAGGGCTCCTACGAGCAGTACTTC. Protein: CASRQGSYEQYF.

The chain has TRBV5-1 and TRBJ2-1; 7 bases align to TRBD2. The CDR3 has 16 amino acids. Germline trimming cut 0 bases from V and 7 bases from J; bases unmatched to any gene: 10. Germline V gene data show CDR1 as SGHRS and CDR2 as YFSETQ. CDR3 in DNA: TGCGCCAGCAGCTTGGCCCCCAGCGGGAAATTTAATGAGCAGTTCTTC. Amino acid sequence: CASSLAPSGKFNEQFF.

As regards this clone: One end of the junction varies from germline; a read error may be responsible. The V and J genes are TRBV2 and TRBJ2-6, with D tentatively TRBD1 (5 bases). Germline V CDR1 and CDR2: SNHLY, FYNNEI. The CDR3 runs to 16 residues. The CDR3 here is CASSEGLTGGANGLTF. The CDR3 DNA reads TGTGCCAGCAGTGAAGGATTGACCGGTGGGGCCAACGGCCTGACTTTC.

The chain has TRBV11-2 and TRBJ2-5; maybe TRBD1 (5 bases). CDR3 length equals 13 residues. V was trimmed by 1 base and J by 3 bases, leaving 6 bases between them. Looked up from germline, CDR1 is SGHAT and CDR2 is FQNNGV. The chain's CDR3 is CASSLVDKETQYF. For the CDR3, the DNA is TGTGCCAGCAGCTTAGTGGACAAAGAGACCCAGTACTTC.

The V and J genes are TRBV2 and TRBJ2-1; TRBD2 might be the D (6 bases). V lost 2 bases, J lost 2 bases, and 10 bases lay in between. CDR1 and CDR2 from the germline V gene are SNHLY and FYNNEI. The length of the CDR3 is 15 residues. The DNA for the CDR3 is TGTGCCAGCAGTGAAAAGGGACTGCCCTACAATGAGCAGTTCTTC. It translates to CASSEKGLPYNEQFF.

J is TRBJ2-1 and V is TRBV2; D is uncertain. Germline assignment: CDR1 SNHLY and CDR2 FYNNEI. Trimming shortened V by 3 bases and J by 5 bases, and 11 bases separated the two germline ends. CDR3 length equals 14 residues. The DNA for the CDR3 is TGTGCCAGCAGTGAGTTTCGGGTTAACAATGAGCAGTTCTTC. Its translation: CASSEFRVNNEQFF.

Here the CDR3 reads CAWSVDRVRTEAFF. The CDR3 DNA follows: TGTGCCTGGAGTGTGGACAGGGTCAGAACTGAAGCTTTCTTT. The chain links TRBV30 to TRBJ1-1; 8 nucleotides match TRBD1. Germline trimming cut 0 bases from V and 5 bases from J; bases unmatched to any gene: 5. This CDR3 is built from 14 residues. CDR1 is GTSNPN and CDR2 is SVGIG in the germline V gene (reference sequence).

This sequence joins TRBV2 and TRBJ1-1, with TRBD1 matching over 7 bases. The CDR3 totals 14 residues. Per the germline V gene, CDR1 is SNHLY and CDR2 is FYNNEI. Losses at the gene ends were 1 base for V and 4 bases for J; bases not matched to a gene: 3. The CDR3 DNA reads as TGTGCCAGCAGTGAAGACAGGGGCGGCACTGAAGCTTTCTTT. It encodes CASSEDRGGTEAFF.

This rearrangement joins TRBV6-1 to TRBJ1-1, with TRBD1 as a possible D gene (6 bases). Trimming shortened V by 3 bases and J by 0 bases, and 11 bases separated the two germline ends. Germline-derived CDR1 and CDR2 are MNHNS and SASEGT. CDR3 size: 15 residues. CDR3 residues: CASSDRGRMNTEAFF. Written as DNA, the CDR3 is TGTGCCAGCAGTGACAGGGGAAGAATGAACACTGAAGCTTTCTTT.

This clone was counted between two and nine times. This sequence joins TRBV2 and TRBJ2-5; the D gene is possibly TRBD2 (6 bases). There are 15 residues in the CDR3. V lost 2 bases, J lost 1 base, and 11 bases lay in between. Germline V gene sequence: CDR1 SNHLY, CDR2 FYNNEI. The CDR3 sequence: CASSEPGGAQETQYF. The CDR3 DNA reads TGTGCCAGCAGTGAACCAGGAGGGGCCCAAGAGACCCAGTACTTC.

This chain joins TRBV6-1 and TRBJ2-1; 7 bases line up with TRBD1. The CDR3 is made up of 16 amino acids. The trim removed 4 bases at V and 6 bases at J, leaving 12 bases unmatched. CDR1 MNHNS and CDR2 SASEGT come from the germline V gene. This chain's CDR3 is CASSVRRTGQANEQFF. DNA of the CDR3: TGTGCCAGCAGTGTCCGGAGGACAGGCCAAGCCAATGAGCAGTTCTTC.

V gene TRBV5-6 combines with J gene TRBJ2-7, with 14 nucleotides matching TRBD2. In germline, CDR1 is SGHDT, CDR2 YYEEEE. The CDR3 extends over 18 amino acids. The V gene end was trimmed by 4 bases and the J gene end by 0 bases; junction bases not matched to a gene: 9. CDR3: CASSPGTSGGVSSYEQYF. As DNA, the CDR3 is TGTGCCAGCAGCCCCGGGACTAGCGGGGGCGTTAGCTCCTACGAGCAGTACTTC.

V gene TRBV2 combines with J gene TRBJ2-7, with 8 bases aligning to TRBD2. This CDR3 region has 14 residues. The V segment lost 6 bases and the J segment 3 bases; nucleotides outside the gene matches: 7. In germline, CDR1 is SNHLY, CDR2 FYNNEI. The CDR3 here is CASREAGGNYEQYF. The CDR3 DNA reads TGTGCCAGCAGGGAGGCGGGAGGTAACTACGAGCAGTACTTC.

The V call is TRBV30, the J call TRBJ2-4; D perhaps matches TRBD2 (5 bases). CDR3 length: 15 residues. Per the germline V gene, CDR1 is GTSNPN and CDR2 is SVGIG (reference sequence). The germline V and J ends were trimmed by 3 bases and 8 bases, with 20 bases remaining between them. The CDR3 DNA is TGTGCCTGGAGCCGCAGCGGCCTAGAGATGGACATTCAGTACTTC. It is translated as CAWSRSGLEMDIQYF. The complete variable domain, with remaining parts taken from reference TRBV30 and TRBJ2-4, reads SQTIHQWPATLVQPVGSPLSLECTVEGTSNPNLYWYRQAAGRGLQLLFYSVGIGQISSEVPQNLSASRPQDRQFILSSKKLLLSDSGFYLCAWSRSGLEMDIQYFGAGTRLSVL.